This T cell receptor (beta chain) was sequenced for a study of cytomegalovirus exposure and HLA in healthy donors. General study results and limits: It is likely that the observed cluster of highly shared sequence variants was a sequencing artifact. Later work associated roughly 17,000 TCR beta sequences with HLA alleles at 0.05 false discovery rate.

It was with 60 Vbeta and 13 Jbeta primers that the PCR ran. Here immunoSEQ multiplex PCR was the method, and the copy in TCRdb shows in-frame clones only, minus some. Of about 110,000 clones in the sample, around 85% were seen once. CDR1 is SGHDN, CDR2 FVKESK, per germline. V was pared by 3 bases and J by 3 bases, with 5 bases of the junction left unmatched. CDR3 length: 14 amino acids. As concerns this clone: No antigen is known for it.

The TCR comes from a man in his fifties or sixties in good health and CMV-seronegative. This chain uses TRBV14 with TRBJ2-7; 7 bases align to TRBD1. Input material: PBMCs. In nucleotides, the CDR3 is TGTGCCAGCAGCCACCGGGACAGAGACTACGAGCAGTACGTC. Translated, it gives CASSHRDRDYEQYV.